This TCR beta chain was retrieved from a study of T cells in Graves' hyperthyroidism and ophthalmopathy. The TCR beta CDR3 regions underwent amplification using RNA transcripts as the source. First-round RT-PCR targeting the TCR CDR3 was performed with the HTBI primer set. A single record per CDR3 protein comes from TCRdb applying MiXCR to the multiplex PCR reads. The sample yields a few hundred thousand distinct CDR3 sequences, less than 25% seen once. Germline V lookup: CDR1 KGHDR, CDR2 SFDVKD. Losses at the gene ends were 4 bases for V and 3 bases for J; bases not matched to a gene: 5. The CDR3 has 16 residues. An absence of ophthalmopathy progression within 18 months meant stable Graves' hyperthyroidism. This clonotype was seen ten or more times.

This chain connects TRBV24-1 to TRBJ2-2; 9 bases are a match to TRBD1. This receptor was identified in a man in his late teens or twenties with Graves' hyperthyroidism. Input material: blood. The CDR3 DNA follows: TGTGCCACCAGTGAAAGGGACAGGGCGGACACCGGGGAGCTGTTTTTT. Translated, it gives CATSERDRADTGELFF.